Each of the 13 T cell receptor beta chains below was sequenced from the same sample in a study of post-analysis software for immune sequencing data. Each TCR beta cDNA library carried unique molecular identifiers. TCRdb reprocessed the PCR reads with MiXCR, giving one entry per CDR3 protein. The sample shows under 200,000 distinct CDR3 sequences, about 37% of them seen only once. This sample comprised blood, obtained after autologous hematopoietic stem cell transplantation. The receptors originated from a girl aged 10-17 years with multiple sclerosis.

The J gene is TRBJ2-1, the V gene TRBV12-3 or TRBV12-4; 7 positions agree with TRBD1. The trim removed 5 bases at V and 10 bases at J, leaving 8 bases unmatched. This CDR3 spans 13 amino acids. Written as DNA, the CDR3 is TGTGCCAGCAGTCCGACAGGGTTTCACGAGCAGTTCTTC. Translated: CASSPTGFHEQFF.

V gene TRBV29-1 combines with J gene TRBJ2-6, with a tentative D call TRBD2 (6 bases). CDR1 and CDR2 from the germline V gene are SQVTM and ANQGSEA. The CDR3 has 15 amino acids. V was pared by 0 bases and J by 2 bases, with 8 bases between. This chain's CDR3 is CSVEDWGAGANVLTF. CDR3 bases: TGCAGCGTTGAAGATTGGGGGGCTGGGGCCAACGTCCTGACTTTC. The entire variable domain, with the rest obtained from reference TRBV29-1 and TRBJ2-6, is as follows: SAVISQKPSRDICQRGTSLTIQCQVDSQVTMMFWYRQQPGQSLTLIATANQGSEATYESGFVIDKFPISRPNLTFSTLTVSNMSPEDSSIYLCSVEDWGAGANVLTFGAGSRLTVL.

The DNA for the CDR3 is TGTGCCAGCAGACGGACAGGAACCTATGGCTACACCTTC. It codes for CASRRTGTYGYTF. The V gene is TRBV12-3 or TRBV12-4, the J gene TRBJ1-2; 7 bases fit TRBD1. The CDR3 loop spans 13 amino acids. The J segment lost 4 bases and the V segment lost 6 bases, leaving 5 bases of the junction unmatched.

The J gene is TRBJ2-7, the V gene TRBV4-1; D gene uncertain. The CDR3 runs 14 residues. The V end was cut by 4 bases, the J end by 2 bases, with 12 bases between. Germline V gene sequence: CDR1 MGHRA, CDR2 YSYEKL. CDR3 loop: CASSRDISTYEQYF. CDR3 nucleotide sequence: TGCGCCAGCAGCCGCGACATTTCAACCTACGAGCAGTACTTC.

The chain employs TRBV7-9 and TRBJ2-7; D possibly corresponds to TRBD2 (6 bases). The CDR3 loop spans 12 amino acids. CDR1 is SEHNR and CDR2 is FQNEAQ in the germline V gene (reference sequence). Between the trimmed V and J ends, which lost 6 bases and 6 bases, there was a span of 12 bases. DNA of the CDR3: TGTGCCAGCAGGGGGGACTCCGGCGAGCAGTACTTC. Translation: CASRGDSGEQYF.

This clonotype was observed a handful of times. The V and J genes are TRBV29-1 and TRBJ1-4; no definite D call. Germline CDR1 and CDR2: SQVTM and ANQGSEA. The ends were cut back, 1 base at V and 0 bases at J, with 3 bases in the middle. This CDR3 region has 13 residues. DNA for the CDR3: TGCAGCGTTGAAGGGACAACTAATGAAAAACTGTTTTTT. The encoded protein is CSVEGTTNEKLFF.

The V call is TRBV5-1, the J call TRBJ2-6; D possibly corresponds to TRBD2 (6 bases). The length of the CDR3 is 16 residues. Germline loops: CDR1 SGHRS, CDR2 YFSETQ. V was shortened by 7 bases and J by 0 bases, with 14 bases between the two germline ends. CDR3 amino acids: CASGRRLGSGANVLTF. DNA for the CDR3: TGCGCCAGCGGGAGGCGCTTGGGCTCTGGGGCCAACGTCCTGACTTTC.

The chain combines TRBV6-5 with TRBJ1-2, with D perhaps matching TRBD1 (6 bases). The germline gives CDR1 MNHEY, CDR2 SVGAGI. The CDR3 contains 14 residues. Trimming removed 6 bases from V and 4 bases from J, with 15 bases in between. The CDR3 nucleotides are TGTGCCAGCAGCTGGGGGGCAGGCACCTATGGCTACACCTTC. This translates into CASSWGAGTYGYTF.

This clonotype qualifies as medium-sized. V usage is TRBV20-1 and J usage is TRBJ2-2; D is possibly TRBD1 (5 bases). V lost 6 bases to trimming and J lost 0 bases, with 20 bases between them. The CDR3 is 17 amino acids. CDR1 and CDR2 (germline): DFQATT, SNEGSKA (reference sequence). The CDR3 loop is CSASKGVIQANTGELFF. The CDR3 DNA follows: TGCAGTGCCTCAAAAGGGGTTATACAGGCGAACACCGGGGAGCTGTTTTTT.

The rearrangement links TRBV20-1 to TRBJ2-4, with D possibly matching TRBD2 (5 bases). The closer fit of TRBJ2-5 to the DNA end suggests the J call may be wrong. The CDR3 contains 13 residues. Germline V gives CDR1 DFQATT, CDR2 SNEGSKA (reference sequence). The chain's CDR3 is CSASSSGGETQYF. CDR3 bases: TGCAGTGCTAGTTCCAGCGGTGGAGAGACCCAGTACTTC.

By frequency in the sample, this clonotype is medium-sized (0.01 to 0.1%). CDR3 sequence reads: CASSIQGANYGYTF. DNA of the CDR3: TGTGCCAGCAGCATACAGGGGGCTAACTATGGCTACACCTTC. This chain joins TRBV27 and TRBJ1-2; 8 bases are a match to TRBD1. The J segment lost 0 bases and the V segment lost 6 bases, leaving 3 bases of the junction unmatched. Germline V gene sequence: CDR1 MNHEY, CDR2 SMNVEV (reference sequence). CDR3 size: 14 residues.

The gene calls are TRBV3-1 and TRBJ2-7; 10 bases are shared with TRBD1. There are 15 residues in the CDR3. CDR1 is LGHDT and CDR2 is YNNKEL in the germline V gene (reference sequence). Germline trimming cut 4 bases from V and 4 bases from J; bases unmatched to any gene: 7. The CDR3 coding sequence is TGTGCCAGCAGCCCGACCCGGGACAGGGGTTACGAGCAGTACTTC. Protein: CASSPTRDRGYEQYF.

This clonotype occurred a few times. The V and J genes are TRBV7-2 and TRBJ1-1; possibly TRBD1 for D (5 bases). Germline V lookup: CDR1 SGHTA, CDR2 FQGNSA. This CDR3 spans 15 amino acids. V gave up 5 bases and J gave up 1 base, with 14 bases separating them. CDR3 loop: CASSLTGTANTEAFF. The CDR3 coding sequence is TGTGCCAGCAGCCTAACCGGGACGGCGAACACTGAAGCTTTCTTT.